The rows below give T cell receptor beta chains drawn from one sample of a study of blood T cell repertoires in COVID-19. Some clones are missing from TCRdb's copy, which holds only in-frame ones; the method was immunoSEQ multiplex PCR. Found here are about 200,000 clones, approximately 80% of them singletons; the top ten hold just under 9%. The sequenced sample consisted of PBMCs or T cells enriched from blood (not recorded which). The receptors come from a woman in her 50s with acute COVID-19. CDR3s leave out the opening cysteine and the closing phenylalanine or tryptophan.

v_gene: TRBV15
j_gene: TRBJ1-1
CDR3aa: ATNLGMNTEAF

v_gene: TRBV15
j_gene: TRBJ2-3
CDR3aa: ATSTPDRTKRSTDTQY

v_gene: TRBV20-1
j_gene: TRBJ2-1
CDR3aa: SASKAGDNEQF

v_gene: TRBV4-1
j_gene: TRBJ2-5
CDR3aa: ASSQGGGGTETQY

v_gene: TRBV3-1/TRBV3-2
j_gene: TRBJ2-1
CDR3aa: ASSPGLAGYYEF

v_gene: TRBV5-4
j_gene: TRBJ2-7
CDR3aa: ASSRDSYYEQY

v_gene: TRBV29-1
j_gene: TRBJ1-2
CDR3aa: SVGQSYGYT

v_gene: TRBV19
j_gene: TRBJ2-1
CDR3aa: ASSNRDRYNEQF

v_gene: TRBV3-1/TRBV3-2
j_gene: TRBJ1-1
CDR3aa: ASSQATGVDTEAF

v_gene: TRBV5-8
j_gene: TRBJ2-1
CDR3aa: ASSPEPGTGNHNEQF

v_gene: TRBV28
j_gene: TRBJ1-2
CDR3aa: ASSSRYYGYT

v_gene: TRBV28
j_gene: TRBJ2-5
CDR3aa: ASRTGQETQY

v_gene: TRBV6-5
j_gene: TRBJ1-4
CDR3aa: ASSYPESNEKLF

v_gene: TRBV9
j_gene: TRBJ1-1
CDR3aa: ASSVGDPRGATEAF

v_gene: TRBV28
j_gene: TRBJ1-1
CDR3aa: ASSVQGRNTEAF

v_gene: TRBV9
j_gene: TRBJ2-3
CDR3aa: ASSVDGEAQY

v_gene: TRBV5-1
j_gene: TRBJ2-7
CDR3aa: ASSLSGTGIYEQY

v_gene: TRBV9
j_gene: TRBJ1-1
CDR3aa: ASSVDGNTEAF

v_gene: TRBV28
j_gene: TRBJ1-4
CDR3aa: ASSLTASTNEKLF

v_gene: TRBV3-1/TRBV3-2
j_gene: TRBJ1-6
CDR3aa: ASSHWTVRYNSPLH

v_gene: TRBV29-1
j_gene: TRBJ2-5
CDR3aa: SVLAGAQETQY

v_gene: TRBV9
j_gene: TRBJ2-3
CDR3aa: ASSVGVAGVSDTQY

v_gene: TRBV19
j_gene: TRBJ2-2
CDR3aa: ASSSETGGSTGELF

v_gene: TRBV4-2
j_gene: TRBJ2-2
CDR3aa: ASSQEASGVSGELF

v_gene: TRBV7-9
j_gene: TRBJ2-1
CDR3aa: ASSLGPSGAGDNEQF

v_gene: TRBV18
j_gene: TRBJ2-1
CDR3aa: ASSPLAGDEQF

v_gene: TRBV6-1
j_gene: TRBJ1-5
CDR3aa: ASSEHRAISNQPQH

v_gene: TRBV4-1
j_gene: TRBJ2-2
CDR3aa: ASSPDPRGNTGELF

v_gene: TRBV6-5
j_gene: TRBJ1-1
CDR3aa: ASTSRGETEAF

v_gene: TRBV28
j_gene: TRBJ1-6
CDR3aa: ASSPTGGLGSPLH

v_gene: TRBV19
j_gene: TRBJ1-1
CDR3aa: ASSMSGGLNTEAF

v_gene: TRBV24-1
j_gene: TRBJ1-2
CDR3aa: ATSDGLNYGYT

v_gene: TRBV18
j_gene: TRBJ1-2
CDR3aa: ASSPLGQPNLDGYT

v_gene: TRBV7-2
j_gene: TRBJ2-1
CDR3aa: ASSLGSPGVGEQF

v_gene: TRBV5-1
j_gene: TRBJ2-7
CDR3aa: ASSHTVAGGWEQY

v_gene: TRBV4-2
j_gene: TRBJ1-1
CDR3aa: ASSQEFDPAGDTEAF